The present T cell receptor (beta chain) was sequenced within a study of beta chain features in type 1 diabetes (dated by TCRdb to 2017 to 2018). For the wider study: Mean age, gender distribution, total cell number and subset yield did not differ between patients and healthy donors. Regulatory and stem cell-like memory subsets were isolated from only 8 patients and roughly eight healthy donors, whereas naive and central memory subsets came from all 30 or so donors. A total of 107,917,701 sorted cells were examined across all samples, and the number of cells per subset was strongly correlated with RNA yield. The study compared TCRB repertoires of sorted circulating CD4+ T cell subsets between recently diagnosed type 1 diabetes patients and matched healthy donors. On the study overall, not on this receptor specifically: Shorter templates might be favored by PCR, yet because patient and control samples were amplified and corrected together, any such skew would affect both groups equally. Because the HLA sub-analyses included only small numbers of individuals, any influence of HLA type on TCRB rearrangement was left unresolved. In all four CD4+ subsets, TCRB CDR3 length was moderately but significantly shorter in type 1 diabetes patients. Sequencing cDNA rather than genomic DNA could over-represent highly expressing activated cells, although activation and CD3 levels did not differ between groups. Patients with type 1 diabetes made fewer insertions and deleted more nucleotides at VDJ recombination sites, implying thymic rearrangement abnormalities. Naive, central memory and regulatory TCRB repertoires appeared to be more alike among patients than among healthy donors.

The CDR3 numbers 15 residues from cysteine through phenylalanine. Only CDR3 DNA is held: 45 bases, read in frame from base 1. Per the germline V gene (reference sequence), LNHNV is the CDR1 and YYDKDF is the CDR2. Trimming leaves V shorter by 5 bases and J shorter by 5 bases, with the junction holding 4 bases beyond the gene matches. The High Capacity cDNA Reverse Transcription Kit was used to reverse transcribe all of the isolated RNA, meaning that expressed TCRB transcripts were what got sequenced. Deep immunoSEQ sequencing was applied to naive, central memory and regulatory T cell samples, giving an average of roughly 3.3 million total reads per sample. Sorted cells were lysed in RLT buffer and RNA was extracted with DNase-treated RNeasy Micro or Mini kits, depending on cell number. To prevent cross-contamination, each cell subset was processed individually, whereas patient and healthy donor samples were processed jointly. TCRB sequences were amplified from cDNA with the immunoSEQ multiplex PCR, producing 87-bp fragments spanning the CDR3 region. The amplicons were sequenced using the Illumina HiSeq platform. Turning to the authors' computational methods: Synthetic template baselines were used to correct PCR bias computationally, reads within Hamming distance 2 were collapsed together, and singletons that could not be merged were discarded. By aligning reads against IMGT, V, D and J genes, CDR3 length, and insertions or deletions at six rearrangement sites were assigned. Within each subset, clonotype counts were normalized to sorted cell number, after which true diversity and Gini coefficients were computed with the tcR R package. Repertoire sharing was quantified using the overlap coefficient calculated on TCRB nucleotide sequences. Out-of-frame TCRB sequences from naive cells were analyzed to stand in for the pre-selection repertoire. The table was pulled from immuneACCESS by TCRdb, which kept in-frame rearrangements only. Such tables lose some clones; where checked, under half of the loss comes from unresolved V genes, and the rest has no known cause. Clonal size and the V and J genes are those of that table, whereas D and trimming came from the DNA. The table for this sample lists about 340,000 clones; roughly 12% of them were counted only once. Together, the top ten hold roughly 0.015% of the sample.

Each donor gave one peripheral blood draw, averaging approximately 120 mL, which was collected into heparinised tubes. Naive, central memory, regulatory and stem cell-like memory CD4+ T cells were sorted on a BD FACSAria II using a panel including CD45RO, CCR7, CD25, CD127, CD95 and CD27. Purity was above 95% for every sorted population. PBMCs were isolated right away by Lymphoprep density gradient centrifugation and were stained directly, without culture. So that batch effects would be minimized, each experiment stained and sorted samples in pairs, pairing one healthy donor with one patient. This clone occurred a few times. Its antigen remains unidentified. Base-call qualities are not available, and no considerably larger clone is one nucleotide away.

This clonotype was sampled from a woman between 18 and 30 years old with type 1 diabetes. The sample comprised naive CD4+ T cells from blood. The cell subset or site label here, explained by the study, means: true naive CD4+ T cells. The chain is assembled from TRBV15 and TRBJ1-5, and TRBD1 aligns with 12 junction nucleotides. At the DNA level, the sequence is TGTGCCACCAGCGGCCGGGACAGGGGGCATCAGCCCCAGCATTTT. This is translated as CATSGRDRGHQPQHF.